One T cell receptor (beta chain) is described in this entry. This sample was taken from a study of blood T cell repertoires in COVID-19. The trim removed 10 bases at V and 7 bases at J, leaving 11 bases unmatched. CDR1 is LNHDA and CDR2 is SQIVND in the germline V gene (reference sequence). There are 15 residues in the CDR3. TCRdb's copy holds only in-frame clones and misses some; the assay was immunoSEQ multiplex PCR. The table records more than 45,000 clones, 83% of them present only once. V gene TRBV19 combines with J gene TRBJ2-1; 12 bases agree with TRBD2. This sequence originates from a man in his forties or fifties with acute or convalescent COVID-19. Sequenced material: peripheral blood. The CDR3 spells CATQPLAGGRNEQFF. The DNA for the CDR3 is TGTGCCACCCAACCCCTAGCGGGGGGGCGGAATGAGCAGTTCTTC.